These 23 T cell receptor beta chains came from one sample sequenced in a study of PD-1 and CTLA-4 blockade in melanoma. Clones were read by immunoSEQ multiplex PCR, and TCRdb kept only the in-frame ones, dropping some. This table holds 28,000 or so clones, approximately 90% found once. Sequencing used CD8+ T cells from peripheral blood, obtained from a patient given anti-PD-1 treatment. The origin of the receptors is a human donor with melanoma.

V usage is TRBV4-2 and J usage is TRBJ1-1; D is ambiguous. V shed 0 bases and J shed 0 bases, with 8 bases lying between them. CDR1 is LGHNA, CDR2 YNFKEQ, per germline. There are 15 residues in the CDR3. The CDR3 DNA follows: TGTGCCAGCAGCCAAGACAGGATATTGAACACTGAAGCTTTCTTT. It yields the protein CASSQDRILNTEAFF.

The DNA of the CDR3 is TGCGCCAGCAGCCGTTTATGGGCAAACACTGAAGCTTTCTTT. It is translated as CASSRLWANTEAFF. The chain uses TRBV4-1 and TRBJ1-1; no clear D. The V and J ends lost 4 bases and 2 bases respectively, with 11 bases between them. The CDR3 loop spans 14 amino acids. Germline loops: CDR1 MGHRA, CDR2 YSYEKL.

The rearrangement uses TRBV7-6 and TRBJ1-5, with D maybe TRBD1 (5 bases). V lost 3 bases and J 4 bases, leaving 7 bases between the germline ends. This CDR3 spans 13 amino acids. The V gene's germline CDR1 is SGHVS and CDR2 FNYEAQ. The CDR3, as DNA: TGTGCCAGCAGCTTGGGGGTTAATCAGCCCCAGCATTTT. Protein: CASSLGVNQPQHF.

The rearrangement joins TRBV6-1 to TRBJ2-3, with 7 positions matching TRBD2. This CDR3 contains 17 residues. The trim removed 2 bases at V and 0 bases at J, leaving 8 bases unmatched. CDR1 and CDR2 from the germline V gene are MNHNS and SASEGT. The CDR3 is CASSEMPTSDSTDTQYF. DNA of the CDR3: TGTGCCAGCAGTGAAATGCCAACTAGCGACAGCACAGATACGCAGTATTTT.

The J gene is TRBJ2-5, the V gene TRBV30; 7 nucleotides line up with TRBD2. V lost 8 bases to trimming and J lost 7 bases; unmatched junction nucleotides: 13. This CDR3 is built from 13 residues. CDR1 is GTSNPN, CDR2 SVGIG, per germline (reference sequence). The CDR3 sequence: CAQRGRAEGTQYF. CDR3 coding DNA: TGTGCCCAAAGAGGGAGGGCCGAGGGGACCCAGTACTTC.

This sequence joins TRBV7-9 and TRBJ2-7, with 7 bases lining up with TRBD1. The trim removed 4 bases at V and 7 bases at J, leaving 7 bases unmatched. This CDR3 region has 13 residues. Germline V CDR1 and CDR2: SEHNR, FQNEAQ (reference sequence). The CDR3 sequence: CASSYRTGYEQYF. The DNA for the CDR3 is TGTGCCAGCAGCTATCGGACAGGCTATGAGCAGTACTTC.

The chain has TRBV7-9 and TRBJ1-2; 7 bases fit TRBD1. Germline CDR1 reads SEHNR; CDR2 reads FQNEAQ (reference sequence). The CDR3 runs 14 residues. With V trimmed by 5 bases and J by 6 bases, 9 bases remained unmatched. CDR3 nucleotides: TGTGCCAGCAGCCAGGGACAGATTAGGGATGGCTACACCTTC. Protein product: CASSQGQIRDGYTF.

The chain recombines TRBV28 with TRBJ2-7, with D possibly matching TRBD1 (6 bases). This CDR3 is 13 amino acids long. V shed 6 bases and J shed 2 bases, with 11 bases lying between them. Looked up from germline, CDR1 is MDHEN and CDR2 is SYDVKM. CDR3 sequence: CASRPGQTYEQYF. As DNA, the CDR3 is TGTGCCAGCAGGCCTGGACAGACCTACGAGCAGTACTTC.

V and J are TRBV3-1 (or the pseudogene TRBV3-2) and TRBJ2-7, with D possibly TRBD1 on 7 matching bases. The CDR3 has 16 residues. Per the germline V gene, CDR1 is LGHDT and CDR2 is YNNKEL (reference sequence). Trimming removed 0 bases from V and 5 bases from J, with 17 bases in between. CDR3 sequence (DNA): TGTGCCAGCAGCCAAGATTCGGAGGGGGCGAGTGACGAGCAGTACTTC. Translated, it gives CASSQDSEGASDEQYF.

This clone was picked up a small number of times. The V and J genes are TRBV6-4 and TRBJ2-1; D not resolved. With 2 bases removed from V and 4 bases from J, the gap between germline ends came to 6 bases. This CDR3 comprises 13 residues. Looked up from germline, CDR1 is MRHNA and CDR2 is SNTAGT. CDR3 sequence (DNA): TGTGCCAGCAGTGACACCCAGTACAATGAGCAGTTCTTC. Translation gives CASSDTQYNEQFF.

The V call is TRBV14, the J call TRBJ1-2; D ambiguous. Per the germline V gene, CDR1 is SGHDN and CDR2 is FVKESK. V was cut by 1 base and J by 5 bases, with 11 bases left in between. CDR3 length: 14 amino acids. The CDR3 spells CASSQAADPYGYTF. CDR3 DNA sequence: TGTGCCAGCAGCCAAGCGGCAGACCCATATGGCTACACCTTC.

The chain joins TRBV7-6 to TRBJ1-5, with 8 positions matching TRBD1. The CDR3 covers 15 residues. CDR1 and CDR2 (germline): SGHVS, FNYEAQ. V was pared by 5 bases and J by 0 bases, with 3 bases of the junction left unmatched. The CDR3 DNA reads TGTGCCAGCAGCCCCGGGACAGGTAGCAATCAGCCCCAGCATTTT. Protein product: CASSPGTGSNQPQHF.

The V gene is TRBV2, the J gene TRBJ2-4, with a weak D call TRBD2 (6 bases). Germline CDR1 and CDR2: SNHLY and FYNNEI. The CDR3 consists of 16 residues. The ends were cut back, 7 bases at V and 5 bases at J, with 21 bases in the middle. CDR3 in DNA: TGTGCCAGCAACCCCTCCGCGTCGGGGGACGAAAACATTCAGTACTTC. It encodes CASNPSASGDENIQYF.

In this sample, this clone turned up a few times. The chain carries TRBV5-1 and TRBJ2-7; D might be TRBD2 (5 bases). The V end was cut by 0 bases, the J end by 1 base, with 11 bases between. In germline, CDR1 is SGHRS, CDR2 YFSETQ. This CDR3 spans 15 amino acids. The DNA of the CDR3 is TGCGCCAGCAGCTTGGAGGCGGGCCCTTCCTACGAGCAGTACTTC. Encoded protein: CASSLEAGPSYEQYF.

CDR3 in DNA: TGTGCCAGCAGTTATACCAGGGGCTACGAGCAGTACTTC. Its protein product is CASSYTRGYEQYF. The chain carries TRBV6-5 and TRBJ2-7, with a tentative D call TRBD1 (6 bases). Germline assignment: CDR1 MNHEY and CDR2 SVGAGI. The CDR3 is 13 residues long. Trimming pared 3 bases from V and 3 bases from J, leaving 9 bases between.

The gene calls are TRBV29-1 and TRBJ1-1; no clear D gene. This CDR3 is built from 14 residues. Trimming stripped 7 bases from V and 1 base from J, with 16 bases between. Per the germline V gene, CDR1 is SQVTM and CDR2 is ANQGSEA. The CDR3 loop is CSAQTGPRNTEAFF. The CDR3 DNA follows: TGCAGCGCCCAAACCGGGCCCAGGAACACTGAAGCTTTCTTT. The variable domain in full, with the rest retrieved from reference TRBV29-1 and TRBJ1-1, is SAVISQKPSRDICQRGTSLTIQCQVDSQVTMMFWYRQQPGQSLTLIATANQGSEATYESGFVIDKFPISRPNLTFSTLTVSNMSPEDSSIYLCSAQTGPRNTEAFFGQGTRLTVV.

This chain links TRBV2 with TRBJ2-7, with TRBD2 identical over 8 bases. Unmatched junction bases numbered 5, after V lost 4 bases and J lost 3 bases. CDR3 size: 14 residues. The germline gives CDR1 SNHLY, CDR2 FYNNEI. DNA for the CDR3: TGTGCCAGCAGTGCCGGGACTAGAGTCTACGAGCAGTACTTC. Amino acid sequence: CASSAGTRVYEQYF.

J is TRBJ2-7 and V is TRBV4-1; D possibly corresponds to TRBD1 (5 bases). Germline V CDR1 and CDR2: MGHRA, YSYEKL. V was shortened by 0 bases and J by 0 bases, with 9 bases between the two germline ends. The CDR3 sequence is 15 residues long. The CDR3 coding sequence is TGCGCCAGCAGCCAAGATCGACAGATCTCCTACGAGCAGTACTTC. Amino acid sequence: CASSQDRQISYEQYF.

This clone was detected once. The CDR3 region is CASTSGSAYEQYF. For the CDR3, the DNA is TGTGCCAGCACGAGCGGGAGCGCCTACGAGCAGTACTTC. The chain joins TRBV6-5 to TRBJ2-7; 8 bases are shared with TRBD2. The CDR3 covers 13 residues. V dropped 7 bases and J dropped 2; count of bases not matched to a gene: 4. Per germline, CDR1 MNHEY and CDR2 SVGAGI.

This clone was counted once. The V and J genes are TRBV10-1 and TRBJ2-1, with D perhaps given as TRBD1 or TRBD2 (5 bases each). The CDR3 sequence is 13 residues long. Germline CDR1 is WNHNN and CDR2 is SYGVQD (reference sequence). Trimming left V 6 bases short and J 8 bases short, with 14 bases between. CDR3 nucleotide sequence: TGCGCCAGCAGCAACTTGGGGGTTGATGAGCAGTTCTTC. Translation gives CASSNLGVDEQFF.

The chain is built from TRBV5-6 and TRBJ1-2; 9 bases agree with TRBD1. V lost 4 bases and J lost 7; bases outside the gene matches: 11. CDR1 is SGHDT, CDR2 YYEEEE, per germline. CDR3 length: 15 amino acids. This CDR3 is CASSQAGTGFVGYTF. DNA for the CDR3: TGTGCCAGCAGCCAAGCCGGGACAGGGTTCGTTGGCTACACCTTC.

This clone has only one observation. The chain combines TRBV24-1 with TRBJ2-3, with 8 bases lining up with TRBD1. Looked up from germline, CDR1 is KGHDR and CDR2 is SFDVKD. This CDR3 is built from 16 residues. The ends lost 6 bases at V and 5 bases at J; junction bases unmatched: 12. CDR3 nucleotides: TGTGCCACCAGTCCCCCTGGACAGGGACGTGGAGATACGCAGTATTTT. Protein sequence: CATSPPGQGRGDTQYF.

This chain uses TRBV18 with TRBJ2-5; D is undetermined. V was pared by 6 bases and J by 2 bases, with 16 bases between. Germline V gene lookup returns CDR1 KGHSH and CDR2 LQKENI. This CDR3 region has 15 residues. The CDR3 loop reads CASSTNPGRQETQYF. The CDR3 region has the DNA TGTGCCAGCTCCACGAACCCAGGTCGGCAAGAGACCCAGTACTTC.